Sequencing of this TCR beta chain was carried out in a study of cytomegalovirus exposure and HLA in healthy donors. The CDR3 is made up of 15 amino acids. The germline CDR1 and CDR2 sequences are SGHNT and YYREEE (reference sequence). Trimming left V 1 base short and J 5 bases short, with 15 bases between. Use of 60 Vbeta and 13 Jbeta primers characterized the PCR. Sequencing used immunoSEQ multiplex PCR; TCRdb keeps in-frame clones, though not all of them. The data show about 140,000 clones, around three quarters seen once. Whole-study findings and limits: Serostatus for CMV was the only available immune exposure information. Roughly even sequencing depth across donors was the assumption behind the presence/absence analyses. Later analysis found that TCR beta chains associated with HLA were more clonally expanded than other, equally common chains. What TCR beta sequences reportedly achieved was accurate prediction of HLA-A and HLA-B alleles in most subjects.

A word on this clone: The antigen remains undetermined.

The sequencing input was PBMCs. The chain recombines TRBV5-4 with TRBJ1-1, with TRBD1 as a possible D gene (5 bases). The receptor was derived from a man aged 40-50 years in good health and CMV-seropositive. The DNA for the CDR3 is TGTGCCAGCAGCTTGTATAACCAGGGCTGGACTGAAGCTTTCTTT. Protein product: CASSLYNQGWTEAFF.